Listed below are T cell receptor beta chains from one sample, sequenced in a study of CD8+ T cells in alopecia areata. TCRdb's table, derived via immunoSEQ multiplex PCR, lists solely in-frame clones and lacks some. Altogether about 200,000 clones are present, 30% to 40% being singletons, with the ten largest covering 0.48%. The input for sequencing was CD4+ T cells sorted from blood, taken between weeks 30 and 35, from a patient treated with tofacitinib. These receptor sequences come from a human donor with alopecia areata. Both conserved end residues are part of each CDR3. A D gene is named only where the DNA matches it firmly. Size values are once, few and many counts, or a class for expanded clones, and some rows have none.

j_gene: TRBJ2-3; abundance: .; d_gene: TRBD1; v_gene: TRBV11-3; CDR3nt: TGTGCCAGCAGCTTAACGACAGGGGGCACAGATACGCAGTATTTT; CDR3aa: CASSLTTGGTDTQYF
j_gene: TRBJ2-5; abundance: few; d_gene: .; v_gene: TRBV30; CDR3nt: TGTGCCTGGTCTGGTATCTCCCGGGAGACCCAGTACTTC; CDR3aa: CAWSGISRETQYF
j_gene: TRBJ1-1; abundance: few; d_gene: TRBD1; v_gene: TRBV7-9; CDR3nt: TGTGCCAGCAGCTTAAGAAGAAAGGGGGCAGGCACTGAAGCTTTCTTT; CDR3aa: CASSLRRKGAGTEAFF
j_gene: TRBJ1-1; abundance: .; d_gene: .; v_gene: TRBV5-4; CDR3nt: TGTGCCAGCAGCTTGGCCTCCCGGGGAAGCACTGAAGCTTTCTTT; CDR3aa: CASSLASRGSTEAFF
j_gene: TRBJ1-2; abundance: .; d_gene: .; v_gene: TRBV4-1; CDR3nt: TGCGCCAGCAGCCACCAGGGTCGGAGGTTTGGCTACACCTTC; CDR3aa: CASSHQGRRFGYTF
j_gene: TRBJ2-3; abundance: .; d_gene: TRBD2; v_gene: TRBV11-2; CDR3nt: TGTGCCAGCAGCGCTCTAGCGGGGGGGCGGGCCTCAGATACGCAGTATTTT; CDR3aa: CASSALAGGRASDTQYF
j_gene: TRBJ1-1; abundance: .; d_gene: .; v_gene: TRBV5-6; CDR3nt: TGTGCCAGCAGCTCGCTAGGGGAGGAGGTCACTGAAGCTTTCTTT; CDR3aa: CASSSLGEEVTEAFF
j_gene: TRBJ2-7; abundance: .; d_gene: .; v_gene: TRBV30; CDR3nt: TGTGCCTGGAGTGTAAGCCTGCTTCAGTACTTC; CDR3aa: CAWSVSLLQYF
j_gene: TRBJ1-2; abundance: .; d_gene: TRBD1; v_gene: TRBV11-2; CDR3nt: TGTGCCAGCAGCTTGGGACAGGGGGAGATCTATGGCTACACCTTC; CDR3aa: CASSLGQGEIYGYTF
j_gene: TRBJ1-5; abundance: .; d_gene: .; v_gene: TRBV30; CDR3nt: TGTGCCTGGAGTGTAAAGGGCGGAACTAATCAGCCCCAGCATTTT; CDR3aa: CAWSVKGGTNQPQHF
j_gene: TRBJ1-1; abundance: .; d_gene: .; v_gene: TRBV2; CDR3nt: TGTGCCAGCAGTCCCGAGCCTGGGGCTGAAGCTTTCTTT; CDR3aa: CASSPEPGAEAFF
j_gene: TRBJ2-7; abundance: .; d_gene: TRBD2; v_gene: TRBV13; CDR3nt: TGTGCCAGCAGCCCCTGGACTAGCGGGGGGGCAGGAGAGCAGTACTTC; CDR3aa: CASSPWTSGGAGEQYF
j_gene: TRBJ1-1; abundance: .; d_gene: .; v_gene: TRBV11-1; CDR3nt: TGTGCCAGCAGCAAATGGGGAACCACTGAAGCTTTCTTT; CDR3aa: CASSKWGTTEAFF
j_gene: TRBJ1-5; abundance: many; d_gene: .; v_gene: TRBV27; CDR3nt: TGTGCCAGCAGTTTACAGGGTAGACAGCCCCAGCATTTT; CDR3aa: CASSLQGRQPQHF
j_gene: TRBJ2-5; abundance: .; d_gene: .; v_gene: TRBV5-1; CDR3nt: TGCGCCAGCAGCTTGCAGGGGAACTATCAAGAGACCCAGTACTTC; CDR3aa: CASSLQGNYQETQYF
j_gene: TRBJ1-5; abundance: .; d_gene: TRBD1; v_gene: TRBV5-4; CDR3nt: TGTGCCAGCAGCTTTGAGTCCCCGACGACAGGGGCGAACAATCAGCCCCAGCATTTT; CDR3aa: CASSFESPTTGANNQPQHF
j_gene: TRBJ1-1; abundance: .; d_gene: .; v_gene: TRBV2; CDR3nt: TGTGCCCGACAAAAAGTTATGAACACTGAAGCTTTCTTT; CDR3aa: CARQKVMNTEAFF
j_gene: TRBJ1-5; abundance: .; d_gene: TRBD1; v_gene: TRBV19; CDR3nt: TGTGCCAGTACCGGACAGGGGCCGTATCCCTATAGCAATCAGCCCCAGCATTTT; CDR3aa: CASTGQGPYPYSNQPQHF
j_gene: TRBJ1-2; abundance: .; d_gene: .; v_gene: TRBV30; CDR3nt: TGTGCCTGGAGTCGAACTGGACAGCGCGGTTCTCTTGATGGCTACACCTTC; CDR3aa: CAWSRTGQRGSLDGYTF
j_gene: TRBJ2-3; abundance: .; d_gene: .; v_gene: TRBV6-5; CDR3nt: TGTGCCAGCACCCAGGGTGACACAGATACGCAGTATTTT; CDR3aa: CASTQGDTDTQYF
j_gene: TRBJ2-1; abundance: .; d_gene: TRBD2; v_gene: TRBV30; CDR3nt: TGTGCCTGGAGCCATTACACCGGGACTACTTACAATGAGCAGTTCTTC; CDR3aa: CAWSHYTGTTYNEQFF
j_gene: TRBJ2-7; abundance: .; d_gene: TRBD1; v_gene: TRBV7-6; CDR3nt: TGTGCCAGCAGCTCGCAAACAGGGGGCGAGCAGTACTTC; CDR3aa: CASSSQTGGEQYF
j_gene: TRBJ2-1; abundance: .; d_gene: TRBD2; v_gene: TRBV2; CDR3nt: TGTGCCAGCAGGGGTACTAGCGGGTCCTACAACGAGCAGTTCTTC; CDR3aa: CASRGTSGSYNEQFF
j_gene: TRBJ2-1; abundance: few; d_gene: .; v_gene: TRBV5-5; CDR3nt: TGTGCCAGCACCCCTTACGAAACTTTCAATGAGCAGTTCTTC; CDR3aa: CASTPYETFNEQFF
j_gene: TRBJ2-3; abundance: .; d_gene: TRBD1; v_gene: TRBV25-1; CDR3nt: TGTGCCAGCAGTGGACCGGGACAGCCTAACACAGATACGCAGTATTTT; CDR3aa: CASSGPGQPNTDTQYF
j_gene: TRBJ1-1; abundance: .; d_gene: .; v_gene: TRBV30; CDR3nt: TGTGCCTGGAAAGGACCCTGGGGGATGAACACTGAAGCTTTCTTT; CDR3aa: CAWKGPWGMNTEAFF
j_gene: TRBJ2-7; abundance: .; d_gene: .; v_gene: TRBV5-1; CDR3nt: TGCGCCAGCAGCTTGGTTCGGGACTTGGGCTCCTACGAGCAGTACTTC; CDR3aa: CASSLVRDLGSYEQYF
j_gene: TRBJ2-6; abundance: .; d_gene: .; v_gene: TRBV6-5; CDR3nt: TGTGCCAGCAGTCAAACAGGGTCTGGGGCCAACGTCCTGACTTTC; CDR3aa: CASSQTGSGANVLTF
j_gene: TRBJ2-5; abundance: few; d_gene: TRBD2; v_gene: TRBV5-1; CDR3nt: TGCGCCAGCAGCGGCTCGGCTAGCGGATTACAAGAGACCCAGTACTTC; CDR3aa: CASSGSASGLQETQYF
j_gene: TRBJ1-2; abundance: .; d_gene: .; v_gene: TRBV5-1; CDR3nt: TGCGCCAGCAGCTTTGGGACACCGAACTATGGCTACACCTTC; CDR3aa: CASSFGTPNYGYTF
j_gene: TRBJ1-5; abundance: .; d_gene: .; v_gene: TRBV1; CDR3nt: TGCACCAGCAGCCGCTCGGGACAGGGGGTACAGCCCCAGCATTTT; CDR3aa: CTSSRSGQGVQPQHF
j_gene: TRBJ2-3; abundance: few; d_gene: TRBD2; v_gene: TRBV29-1; CDR3nt: TGCAGCGTTGAGCCTAGCGGAAGCACAGATACGCAGTATTTT; CDR3aa: CSVEPSGSTDTQYF
j_gene: TRBJ1-5; abundance: .; d_gene: .; v_gene: TRBV6-1; CDR3nt: TGTGCCAGCAGTGCGTCAGATCAGCCCCAGCATTTT; CDR3aa: CASSASDQPQHF
j_gene: TRBJ1-1; abundance: .; d_gene: TRBD1; v_gene: TRBV2; CDR3nt: TGTGCCAGCAGTGGACAGGGGCTCACTGAAGCTTTCTTT; CDR3aa: CASSGQGLTEAFF
j_gene: TRBJ2-3; abundance: few; d_gene: .; v_gene: TRBV6-5; CDR3nt: TGTGCCAGCAGTTCGATCAGGGGGGACGGTACGCAGTATTTT; CDR3aa: CASSSIRGDGTQYF
j_gene: TRBJ1-1; abundance: .; d_gene: .; v_gene: TRBV5-1; CDR3nt: TGCGCCAGCAGCTTGGTTTCGTTGAGCACTGAAGCTTTCTTT; CDR3aa: CASSLVSLSTEAFF
j_gene: TRBJ2-5; abundance: .; d_gene: TRBD2; v_gene: TRBV7-9; CDR3nt: TGTGCCAGCAGCTACCAGCGGGAGGGCCTGGAGACCCAGTACTTC; CDR3aa: CASSYQREGLETQYF
j_gene: TRBJ2-7; abundance: few; d_gene: .; v_gene: TRBV10-3; CDR3nt: TGTGCCACCCTCGGGACTGGGACCTACGAGCAGTACTTC; CDR3aa: CATLGTGTYEQYF
j_gene: TRBJ2-6; abundance: .; d_gene: TRBD2; v_gene: TRBV15; CDR3nt: TGTGCCACCAGCAGAGTGGGAGGGGCTGGGGCCAACGTCCTGACTTTC; CDR3aa: CATSRVGGAGANVLTF
j_gene: TRBJ1-4; abundance: .; d_gene: .; v_gene: TRBV5-1; CDR3nt: TGCGCCAGCAGCTTGGCCGGGGGTTCGGCCGAAAAACTGTTTTTT; CDR3aa: CASSLAGGSAEKLFF
j_gene: TRBJ1-5; abundance: .; d_gene: TRBD1; v_gene: TRBV18; CDR3nt: TGTGCCAGCTCACGCCGGACAGGGGAGGAGGATCAGCCCCAGCATTTT; CDR3aa: CASSRRTGEEDQPQHF
j_gene: TRBJ2-2; abundance: few; d_gene: .; v_gene: TRBV6-5; CDR3nt: TGTGCCAGCAGATTTGGACAGCTCGGGGAGCTGTTTTTT; CDR3aa: CASRFGQLGELFF
j_gene: TRBJ1-1; abundance: .; d_gene: .; v_gene: TRBV6-1; CDR3nt: TGTGCCAGCAGTGAAAGGTACTCCCGATCGAACACTGAAGCTTTCTTT; CDR3aa: CASSERYSRSNTEAFF
j_gene: TRBJ2-3; abundance: many; d_gene: .; v_gene: TRBV9; CDR3nt: TGTGCCAGCAGCGTAGATTCGGGAGGCACAGATACGCAGTATTTT; CDR3aa: CASSVDSGGTDTQYF
j_gene: TRBJ2-1; abundance: .; d_gene: TRBD1; v_gene: TRBV30; CDR3nt: TGTGCCTGGAAAAACAGGGGGTCCTACAATGAGCAGTTCTTC; CDR3aa: CAWKNRGSYNEQFF
j_gene: TRBJ1-1; abundance: .; d_gene: .; v_gene: TRBV9; CDR3nt: TGTGCCAGCAGCGTAGTTAGCTACGATGCCGCTTTCTTT; CDR3aa: CASSVVSYDAAFF
j_gene: TRBJ2-3; abundance: .; d_gene: .; v_gene: TRBV5-1; CDR3nt: TGCGCCAGCAGCTCAGGACAGTCGGCAGATACGCAGTATTTT; CDR3aa: CASSSGQSADTQYF
j_gene: TRBJ1-1; abundance: few; d_gene: TRBD1; v_gene: TRBV2; CDR3nt: TGTGCCAAAGGGACAGGGGGCTTGAACACTGAAGCTTTCTTT; CDR3aa: CAKGTGGLNTEAFF
j_gene: TRBJ2-1; abundance: .; d_gene: .; v_gene: TRBV29-1; CDR3nt: TGCAGCGGGCGAGTGGGGGGCTCCTACAATGAGCAGTTCTTC; CDR3aa: CSGRVGGSYNEQFF
j_gene: TRBJ2-5; abundance: few; d_gene: .; v_gene: TRBV5-1; CDR3nt: TGCGCCAGCAGCATGGACAGTTCCCAAGAGACCCAGTACTTC; CDR3aa: CASSMDSSQETQYF
j_gene: TRBJ1-2; abundance: few; d_gene: .; v_gene: TRBV30; CDR3nt: TGTGCCTGGAGTAGCCAGGGCTATGGCTACACCTTC; CDR3aa: CAWSSQGYGYTF